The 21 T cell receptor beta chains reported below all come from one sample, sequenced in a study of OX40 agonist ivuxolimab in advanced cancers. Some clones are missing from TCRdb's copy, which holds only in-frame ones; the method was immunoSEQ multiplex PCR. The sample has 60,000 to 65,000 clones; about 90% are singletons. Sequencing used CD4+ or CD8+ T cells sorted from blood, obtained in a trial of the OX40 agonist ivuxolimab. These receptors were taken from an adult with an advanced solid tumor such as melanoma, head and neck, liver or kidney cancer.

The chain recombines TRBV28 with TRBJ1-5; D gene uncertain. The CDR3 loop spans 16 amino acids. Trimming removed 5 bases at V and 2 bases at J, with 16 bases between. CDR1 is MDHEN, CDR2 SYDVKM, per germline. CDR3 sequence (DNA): TGTGCCAGCAGTAACCGAGAAGGACCCGGCAATCAGCCCCAGCATTTT. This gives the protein CASSNREGPGNQPQHF. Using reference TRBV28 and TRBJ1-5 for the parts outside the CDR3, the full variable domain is DVKVTQSSRYLVKRTGEKVFLECVQDMDHENMFWYRQDPGLGLRLIYFSYDVKMKEKGDIPEGYSVSREKKERFSLILESASTNQTSMYLCASSNREGPGNQPQHFGDGTRLSIL.

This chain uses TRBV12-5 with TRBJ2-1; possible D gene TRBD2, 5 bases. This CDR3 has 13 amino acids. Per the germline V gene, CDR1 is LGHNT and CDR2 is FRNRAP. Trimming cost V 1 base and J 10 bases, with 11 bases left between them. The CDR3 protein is CASGLGLIGEQFF. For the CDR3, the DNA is TGTGCTAGTGGTTTGGGACTAATTGGGGAGCAGTTCTTC.

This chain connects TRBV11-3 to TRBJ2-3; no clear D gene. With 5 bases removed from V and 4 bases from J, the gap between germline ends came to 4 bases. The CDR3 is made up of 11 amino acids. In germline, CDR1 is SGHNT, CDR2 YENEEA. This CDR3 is CASSQSDTQYF. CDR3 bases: TGTGCCAGCAGCCAGTCAGATACGCAGTATTTT.

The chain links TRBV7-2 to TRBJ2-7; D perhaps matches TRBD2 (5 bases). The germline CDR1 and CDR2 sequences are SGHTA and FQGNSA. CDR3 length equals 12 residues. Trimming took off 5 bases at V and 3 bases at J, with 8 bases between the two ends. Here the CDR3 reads CASSLGDYEQYF. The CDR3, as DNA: TGTGCCAGCAGCCTCGGGGACTACGAGCAGTACTTC.

The CDR3 region is CASSYGLENRQETQYF. CDR3 coding DNA: TGTGCCAGCAGTTACGGGTTGGAAAATCGACAAGAGACCCAGTACTTC. The chain is built from TRBV6-5 and TRBJ2-5; D is undetermined. The length of the CDR3 is 16 residues. Trimming shortened V by 2 bases and J by 2 bases, and 15 bases separated the two germline ends. CDR1 and CDR2 (germline): MNHEY, SVGAGI.

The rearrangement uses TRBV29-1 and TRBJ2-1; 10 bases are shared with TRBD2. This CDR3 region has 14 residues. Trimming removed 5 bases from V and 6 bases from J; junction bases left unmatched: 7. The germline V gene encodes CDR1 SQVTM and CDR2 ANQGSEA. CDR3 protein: CSVTPGLATNEQFF. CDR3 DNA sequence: TGCAGCGTTACACCGGGACTAGCGACCAATGAGCAGTTCTTC.

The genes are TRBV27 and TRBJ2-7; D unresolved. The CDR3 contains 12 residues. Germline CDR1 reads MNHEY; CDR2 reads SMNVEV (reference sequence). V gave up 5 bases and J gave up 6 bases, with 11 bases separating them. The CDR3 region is CASSPIGSEQYF. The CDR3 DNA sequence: TGTGCCAGCAGTCCGATAGGGTCCGAGCAGTACTTC.

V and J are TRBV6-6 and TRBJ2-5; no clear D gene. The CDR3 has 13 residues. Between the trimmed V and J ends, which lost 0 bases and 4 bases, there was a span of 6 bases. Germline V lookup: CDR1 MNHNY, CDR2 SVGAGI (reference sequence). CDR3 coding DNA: TGTGCCAGCAGTTACTCGCTAAGAGAGACCCAGTACTTC. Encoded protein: CASSYSLRETQYF.

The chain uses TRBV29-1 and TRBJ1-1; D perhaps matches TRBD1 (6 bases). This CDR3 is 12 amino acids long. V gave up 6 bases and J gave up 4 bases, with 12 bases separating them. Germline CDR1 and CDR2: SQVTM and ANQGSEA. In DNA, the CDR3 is TGCAGCGTGCAGGGGACGCCCACTGAAGCTTTCTTT. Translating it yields CSVQGTPTEAFF.

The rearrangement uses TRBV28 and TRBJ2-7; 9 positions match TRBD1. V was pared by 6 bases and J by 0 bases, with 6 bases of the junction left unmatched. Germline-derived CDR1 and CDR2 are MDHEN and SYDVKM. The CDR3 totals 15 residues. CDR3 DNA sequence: TGTGCCAGCAGGGTCACAGGGGGCCTCTCCTACGAGCAGTACTTC. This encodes CASRVTGGLSYEQYF. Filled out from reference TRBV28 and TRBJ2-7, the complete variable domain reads DVKVTQSSRYLVKRTGEKVFLECVQDMDHENMFWYRQDPGLGLRLIYFSYDVKMKEKGDIPEGYSVSREKKERFSLILESASTNQTSMYLCASRVTGGLSYEQYFGPGTRLTVT.

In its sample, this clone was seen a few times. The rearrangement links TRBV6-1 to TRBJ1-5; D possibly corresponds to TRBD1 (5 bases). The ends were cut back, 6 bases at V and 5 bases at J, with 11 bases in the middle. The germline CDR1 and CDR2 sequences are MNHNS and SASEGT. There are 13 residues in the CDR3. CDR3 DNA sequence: TGTGCCAGCAGGGCAGGGTACTATCAGCCCCAGCATTTT. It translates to CASRAGYYQPQHF.

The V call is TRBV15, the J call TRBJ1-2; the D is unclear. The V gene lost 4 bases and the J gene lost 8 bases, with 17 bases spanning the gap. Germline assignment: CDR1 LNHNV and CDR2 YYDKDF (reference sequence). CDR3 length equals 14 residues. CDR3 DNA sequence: TGTGCCACCAGCATGGGGTTGTCCTCCGTAGGCTACACCTTC. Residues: CATSMGLSSVGYTF.

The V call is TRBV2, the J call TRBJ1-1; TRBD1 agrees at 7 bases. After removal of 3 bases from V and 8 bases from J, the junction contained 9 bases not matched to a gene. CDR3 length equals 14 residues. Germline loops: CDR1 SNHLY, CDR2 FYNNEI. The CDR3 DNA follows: TGTGCCAGCAGTGATATCAGGGGGTCATCCGAAGCTTTCTTT. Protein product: CASSDIRGSSEAFF. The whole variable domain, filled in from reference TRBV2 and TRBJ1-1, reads EPEVTQTPSHQVTQMGQEVILRCVPISNHLYFYWYRQILGQKVEFLVSFYNNEISEKSEIFDDQFSVERPDGSNFTLKIRSTKLEDSAMYFCASSDIRGSSEAFFGQGTRLTVV.

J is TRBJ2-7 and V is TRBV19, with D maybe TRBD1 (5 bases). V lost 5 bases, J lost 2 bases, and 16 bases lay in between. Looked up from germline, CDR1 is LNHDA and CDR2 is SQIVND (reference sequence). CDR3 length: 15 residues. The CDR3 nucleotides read TGTGCCAGTAGTTCAACCCGGACACCTACCTACGAGCAGTACTTC. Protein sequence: CASSSTRTPTYEQYF.

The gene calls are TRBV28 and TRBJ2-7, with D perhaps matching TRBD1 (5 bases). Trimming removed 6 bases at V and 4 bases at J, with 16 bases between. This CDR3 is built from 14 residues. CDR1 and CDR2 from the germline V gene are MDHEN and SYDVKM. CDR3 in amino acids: CASRWTRSLYEQYF. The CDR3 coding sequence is TGTGCCAGCAGATGGACACGGTCTCTTTACGAGCAGTACTTC.

This chain's CDR3 is CASSLGTGPYGYTF. CDR3 in DNA: TGCGCCAGCAGCTTGGGGACAGGGCCCTATGGCTACACCTTC. This chain joins TRBV5-1 and TRBJ1-2; 8 bases line up with TRBD1. J lost 4 bases, V lost 0 bases, and 2 bases had no gene match. Germline CDR1 is SGHRS and CDR2 is YFSETQ. The CDR3 totals 14 residues.

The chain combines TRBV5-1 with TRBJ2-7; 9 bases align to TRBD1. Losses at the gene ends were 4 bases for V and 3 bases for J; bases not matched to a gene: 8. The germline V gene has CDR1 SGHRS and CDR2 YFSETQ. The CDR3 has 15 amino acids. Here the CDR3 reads CASSAAGQGIYEQYF. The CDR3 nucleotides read TGCGCCAGCAGCGCGGCGGGACAGGGAATCTACGAGCAGTACTTC.

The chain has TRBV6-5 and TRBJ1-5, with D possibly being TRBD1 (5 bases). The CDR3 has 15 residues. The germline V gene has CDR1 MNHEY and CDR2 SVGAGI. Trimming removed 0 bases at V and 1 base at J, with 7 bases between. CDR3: CASSYSQGSNQPQHF. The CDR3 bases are TGTGCCAGCAGTTACTCGCAGGGAAGCAATCAGCCCCAGCATTTT.

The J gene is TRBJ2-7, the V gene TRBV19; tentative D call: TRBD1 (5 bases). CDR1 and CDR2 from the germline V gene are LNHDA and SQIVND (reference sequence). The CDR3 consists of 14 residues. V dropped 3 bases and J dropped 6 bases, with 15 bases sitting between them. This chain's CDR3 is CASSISAGTGEQYF. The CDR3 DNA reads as TGTGCCAGTAGTATCTCGGCAGGTACAGGCGAGCAGTACTTC.

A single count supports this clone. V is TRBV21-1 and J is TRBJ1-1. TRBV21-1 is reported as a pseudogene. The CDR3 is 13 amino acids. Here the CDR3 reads CASSVYPDTEAFF. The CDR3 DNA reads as TGTGCCAGCAGCGTATACCCGGACACTGAAGCTTTCTTT.

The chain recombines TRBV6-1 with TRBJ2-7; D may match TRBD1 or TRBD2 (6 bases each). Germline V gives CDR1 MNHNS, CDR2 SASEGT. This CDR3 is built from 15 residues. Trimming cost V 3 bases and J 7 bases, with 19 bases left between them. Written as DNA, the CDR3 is TGTGCCAGCAGTGACACAGGGTCCTCGGGGGATGAGCAGTACTTC. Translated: CASSDTGSSGDEQYF.